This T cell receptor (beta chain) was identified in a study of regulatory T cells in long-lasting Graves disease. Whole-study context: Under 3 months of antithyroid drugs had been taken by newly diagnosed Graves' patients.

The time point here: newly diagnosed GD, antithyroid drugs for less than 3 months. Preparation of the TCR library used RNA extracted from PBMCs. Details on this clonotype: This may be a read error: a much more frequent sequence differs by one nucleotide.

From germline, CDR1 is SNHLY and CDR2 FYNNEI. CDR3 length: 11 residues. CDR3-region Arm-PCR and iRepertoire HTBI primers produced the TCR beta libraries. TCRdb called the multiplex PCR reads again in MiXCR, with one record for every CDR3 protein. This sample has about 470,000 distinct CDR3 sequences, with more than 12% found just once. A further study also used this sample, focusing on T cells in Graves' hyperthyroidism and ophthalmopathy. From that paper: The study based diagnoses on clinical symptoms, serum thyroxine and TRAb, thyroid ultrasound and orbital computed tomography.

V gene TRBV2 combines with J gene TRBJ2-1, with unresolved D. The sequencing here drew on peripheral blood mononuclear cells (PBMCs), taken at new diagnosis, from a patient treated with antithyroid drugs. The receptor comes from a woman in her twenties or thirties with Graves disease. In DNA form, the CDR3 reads TGTGCCAGGCCCTTGTACAATGAGCAGTCCTTC. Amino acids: CARPLYNEQSF.